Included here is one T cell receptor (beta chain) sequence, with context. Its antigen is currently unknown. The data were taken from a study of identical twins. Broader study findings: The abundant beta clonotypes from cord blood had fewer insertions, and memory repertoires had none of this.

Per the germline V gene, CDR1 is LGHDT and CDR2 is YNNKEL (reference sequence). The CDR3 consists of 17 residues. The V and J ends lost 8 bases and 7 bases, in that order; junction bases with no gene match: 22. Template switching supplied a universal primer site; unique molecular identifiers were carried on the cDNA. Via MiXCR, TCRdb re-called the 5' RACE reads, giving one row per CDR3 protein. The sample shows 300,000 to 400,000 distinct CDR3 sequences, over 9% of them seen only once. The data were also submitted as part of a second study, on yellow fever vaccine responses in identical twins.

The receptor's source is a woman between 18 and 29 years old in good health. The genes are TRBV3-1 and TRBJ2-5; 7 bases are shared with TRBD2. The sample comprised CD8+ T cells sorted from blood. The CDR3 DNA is TGTGCCAGCTGTAACCTTCGGACTAGTCGAGCTCCCGGGACCCAGTACTTC. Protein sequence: CASCNLRTSRAPGTQYF.